Listed below are T cell receptor beta chains from one sample, sequenced in a study of blood T cell repertoires in COVID-19. Assay used: immunoSEQ multiplex PCR; TCRdb lists only in-frame clones, some missing. The sample lists fewer than 85,000 clones; approximately 85% were seen once. The material sequenced was peripheral blood. These TCRs come from an older man with acute or convalescent COVID-19. The CDR3 runs from the conserved cysteine through the conserved F or W. D genes are given only for firm matches. Clone sizes are given selectively: once, few, many, or a class where the clone is expanded.

V	D	size	J	CDR3	DNA
TRBV7-3	TRBD1	few	TRBJ1-2	CASSLMGQGLNYGYTF	TGTGCCAGCAGCTTAATGGGACAGGGATTGAACTATGGCTACACCTTC
TRBV7-8	.	.	TRBJ1-5	CASSLAQGSDQPQHF	TGTGCCAGCAGCTTAGCCCAGGGATCCGATCAGCCCCAGCATTTT
TRBV2	.	.	TRBJ1-4	CASIQGRAREKLFF	TGTGCCAGCATCCAAGGCAGGGCCCGAGAAAAACTGTTTTTT
TRBV7-7	.	.	TRBJ2-7	CASSLVRPGEQYF	TGTGCCAGCAGCTTAGTACGGCCGGGCGAGCAGTACTTC
TRBV15	.	.	TRBJ2-2	CATSREDRHAGELFF	TGTGCCACCAGCAGAGAGGACAGACACGCCGGGGAGCTGTTTTTT
TRBV5-1	TRBD2	.	TRBJ2-5	CASGVSGTYQETQYF	TGCGCCAGTGGGGTCAGCGGGACTTACCAAGAGACCCAGTACTTC
TRBV18	TRBD2	.	TRBJ2-1	CASKGLAGVPNEQFF	TGTGCCAGTAAGGGACTAGCGGGAGTACCCAATGAGCAGTTCTTC
TRBV5-1	.	once	TRBJ2-3	CASSQPRQGGGTDTQYF	TGCGCCAGCAGCCAGCCCCGGCAGGGAGGAGGCACAGATACGCAGTATTTT
TRBV27	TRBD1	.	TRBJ1-1	CASSPYRGPGGTEAFF	TGTGCCAGCAGTCCATACAGGGGGCCGGGGGGGACTGAAGCTTTCTTT
TRBV7-2	TRBD1	.	TRBJ1-1	CASRLGQVMNTEAFF	TGTGCCAGCAGGCTCGGACAGGTCATGAACACTGAAGCTTTCTTT
TRBV7-2	TRBD1	.	TRBJ1-5	CASSLGQGFSNQPQHF	TGTGCCAGCAGCTTAGGACAGGGGTTTAGCAATCAGCCCCAGCATTTT
TRBV6-2/TRBV6-3	.	.	TRBJ1-4	CASSATGDGEKLFF	TGTGCCAGCAGTGCTACGGGGGACGGCGAAAAACTGTTTTTT
TRBV2	.	once	TRBJ1-5	CASSMLRDNQPQHF	TGTGCCAGCAGTATGCTACGTGACAATCAGCCCCAGCATTTT
TRBV30	.	.	TRBJ1-1	CAWSTGQGTEAFF	TGTGCCTGGAGTACCGGTCAGGGCACTGAAGCTTTCTTT
TRBV29-1	.	.	TRBJ2-5	CSVSFGLETQYF	TGCAGCGTAAGCTTCGGGTTGGAGACCCAGTACTTC
TRBV7-2	TRBD1	.	TRBJ1-5	CASSLDRGRDNQPQHF	TGTGCCAGCAGTTTGGACAGGGGGCGAGACAATCAGCCCCAGCATTTT
TRBV6-6	TRBD1	.	TRBJ1-4	CASSYLGQPGEKLFF	TGTGCCAGCAGTTACTTGGGACAGCCGGGTGAAAAACTGTTTTTT